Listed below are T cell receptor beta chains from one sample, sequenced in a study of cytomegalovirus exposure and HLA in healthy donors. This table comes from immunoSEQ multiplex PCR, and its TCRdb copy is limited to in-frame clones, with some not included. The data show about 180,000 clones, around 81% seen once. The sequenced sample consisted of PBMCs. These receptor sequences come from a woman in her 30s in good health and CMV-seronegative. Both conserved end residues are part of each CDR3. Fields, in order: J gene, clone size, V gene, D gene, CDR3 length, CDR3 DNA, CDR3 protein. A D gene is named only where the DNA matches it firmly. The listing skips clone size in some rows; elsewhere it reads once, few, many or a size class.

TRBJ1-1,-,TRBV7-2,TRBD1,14,TGTGCCAGCAGCAAAGGGGGCAGGGGAACTGAAGCTTTCTTT,CASSKGGRGTEAFF
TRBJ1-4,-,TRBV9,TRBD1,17,TGTGCCAGCAGCCCTACAGGGGGGCTTTCAACTAATGAAAAACTGTTTTTT,CASSPTGGLSTNEKLFF
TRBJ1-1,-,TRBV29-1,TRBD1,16,TGCAGCGTTGTCGTTGGGACAGGGGGCGGGGGCACTGAAGCTTTCTTT,CSVVVGTGGGGTEAFF
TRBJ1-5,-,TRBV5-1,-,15,TGCGCCAGCACCCTAGGTCCGGTGGGCAATCAGCCCCAGCATTTT,CASTLGPVGNQPQHF
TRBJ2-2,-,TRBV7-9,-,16,TGTGCCAGCAGCAAAGGACTAACGGGTCGTACCGGGGAGCTGTTTTTT,CASSKGLTGRTGELFF
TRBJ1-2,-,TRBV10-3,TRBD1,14,TGTGCCATCAGTGAGAATGGACAGGGGTATGGCTACACCTTC,CAISENGQGYGYTF
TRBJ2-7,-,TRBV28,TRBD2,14,TGTGCCAGCAGACCGGGACTAGGGTACTACGAGCAGTACTTC,CASRPGLGYYEQYF
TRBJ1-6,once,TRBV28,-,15,TGTGCCAGCAGTCCACAGGCGGGGACGGGATCACCCCTCCACTTT,CASSPQAGTGSPLHF
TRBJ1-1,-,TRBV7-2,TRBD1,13,TGTGCCAGCAGCTTATACAGGGGCACTGAAGCTTTCTTT,CASSLYRGTEAFF
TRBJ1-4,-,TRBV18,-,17,TGTGCCAGCTCCCCCTTTGGCGGAGATGCAACTAATGAAAAACTGTTTTTT,CASSPFGGDATNEKLFF
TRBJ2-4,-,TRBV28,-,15,TGTGCCAGCAGCCTAAAAATTTCAGGGTTAGCCATTCAGTACTTC,CASSLKISGLAIQYF
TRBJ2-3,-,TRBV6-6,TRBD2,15,TGTGCCAGCAGGCTAGCGGGTCTCAAGGGGGATACGCAGTATTTT,CASRLAGLKGDTQYF
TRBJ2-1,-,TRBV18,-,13,TGTGCCAGCTCACCATCTCAGGACAATGAGCAGTTCTTC,CASSPSQDNEQFF
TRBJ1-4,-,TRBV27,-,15,TGTGCCAGCAGTTTGGGGGGTGCAACTAATGAAAAACTGTTTTTT,CASSLGGATNEKLFF
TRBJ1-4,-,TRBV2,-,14,TGTGCCACCGAGAGGGAAGCTATTAATGAAAAACTGTTTTTT,CATEREAINEKLFF
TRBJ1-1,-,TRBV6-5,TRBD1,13,TGTGCCAGCTCGAAGACAGGGGGTACTGAAGCTTTCTTT,CASSKTGGTEAFF
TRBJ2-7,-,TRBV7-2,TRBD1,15,TGTGCCAGCAGCCGTACCGGGACAGGGGAGTTCGAGCAGTACTTC,CASSRTGTGEFEQYF
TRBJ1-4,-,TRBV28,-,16,TGTGCCAGCAGTCCCGGACAGAAGGCAACTAATGAAAAACTGTTTTTT,CASSPGQKATNEKLFF
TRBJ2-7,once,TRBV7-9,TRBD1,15,TGTGCCAGCAGCCTAACCGAGACAGGGGGCTACGAGCAGTACTTC,CASSLTETGGYEQYF
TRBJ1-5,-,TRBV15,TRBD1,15,TGTGCCACCAGCAGAGTTGCCGGACAGGATCAGCCCCAGCATTTT,CATSRVAGQDQPQHF
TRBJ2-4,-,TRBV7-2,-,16,TGTGCCAGCAGCTTTGGGTCAGGGATAGCCAAAAACATTCAGTACTTC,CASSFGSGIAKNIQYF
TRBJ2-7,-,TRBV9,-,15,TGTGCCAGCAGCGTAGGAGACAGGCCCACCTACGAGCAGTACTTC,CASSVGDRPTYEQYF
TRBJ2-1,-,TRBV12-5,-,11,TGTGCTAGTGGCCCGGAGAATGGGCAGTTCTTC,CASGPENGQFF
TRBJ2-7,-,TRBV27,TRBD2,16,TGTGCCAGCAGTTTTCGGAACGCGGGGGTACCCTACGAGCAGTACTTC,CASSFRNAGVPYEQYF
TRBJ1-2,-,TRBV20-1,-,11,TGCAGTGCTAGCTTTTCCCGTGGCTACACCTTC,CSASFSRGYTF
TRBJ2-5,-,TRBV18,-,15,TGTGCCAGCTCACGGGTAGGTTGGGAGCGCGAGACCCAGTACTTC,CASSRVGWERETQYF
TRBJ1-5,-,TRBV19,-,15,TGTGCCAGTAGTATCTGGGACTATAGCAATCAGCCCCAGCATTTT,CASSIWDYSNQPQHF
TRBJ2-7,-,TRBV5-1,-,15,TGCGCCAGCAGCTTGGGACAGTTAACCTACTACGAGCAGTACTTC,CASSLGQLTYYEQYF
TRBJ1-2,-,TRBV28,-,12,TGTGCCAGCAGGGCGGGTGCCTATGGCTACACCTTC,CASRAGAYGYTF
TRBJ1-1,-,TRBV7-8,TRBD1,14,TGTGCCAGCAGGTTGAGACAGGGGGACACTGAAGCTTTCTTT,CASRLRQGDTEAFF
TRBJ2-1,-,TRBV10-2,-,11,TGCGCCAGCACCCCCCTCCATGAGCAGTTCTTC,CASTPLHEQFF
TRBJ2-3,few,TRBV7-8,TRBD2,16,TGTGCCAGCAGCCTCAGACTAGCGGAAGTCACAGATACGCAGTATTTT,CASSLRLAEVTDTQYF
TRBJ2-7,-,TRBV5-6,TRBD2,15,TGTGCCAGCACACCCGGGACTACCCCTTCCTACGAGCAATACTTC,CASTPGTTPSYEQYF
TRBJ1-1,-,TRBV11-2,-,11,TGTGCCAGCAGCTTCGGGTCCGAAGCTTTCTTT,CASSFGSEAFF
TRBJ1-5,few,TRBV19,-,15,TGTGCCAGTAGTATCGAAGGACATTGGGGTCAGCCCCAGCATTTT,CASSIEGHWGQPQHF
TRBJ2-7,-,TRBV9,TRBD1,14,TGTGCCAGCAGCGTTCAGGACAGGGGTTACGAGCAGTACTTC,CASSVQDRGYEQYF
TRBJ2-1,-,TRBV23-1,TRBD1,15,TGCGCCAGCAGTCAACCGGGACAGGTCCACAATGAGCAGTTCTTC,CASSQPGQVHNEQFF
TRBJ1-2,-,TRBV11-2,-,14,TGTGCCAGCAGCTTAGGACCCGGCCCGGGGGGCTACACCTTC,CASSLGPGPGGYTF
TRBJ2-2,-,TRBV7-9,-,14,TGTGCCAGCAGCTCCGGGATAAACACCGGGGAGCTGTTTTTT,CASSSGINTGELFF
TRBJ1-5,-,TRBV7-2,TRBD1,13,TGTGCCAGCAGGGACAGGGGCAATCAGCCCCAGCATTTT,CASRDRGNQPQHF
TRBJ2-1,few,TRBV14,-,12,TGTGCCAGCAGCCAAGATCCCTTTTTTCAGTTCTTC,CASSQDPFFQFF
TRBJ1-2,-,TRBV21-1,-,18,TGTGCCAGCAGCCCCCTCCCCTCACGCGAATCTATGAACTATGGCTACACCTTC,CASSPLPSRESMNYGYTF
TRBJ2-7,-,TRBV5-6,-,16,TGTGCCAGCAGCAGCAGACAGACGCTCCCCGAATACGAGCAGTACTTC,CASSSRQTLPEYEQYF
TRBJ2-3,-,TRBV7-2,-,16,TGTGCCAGCAGCTTAGCTCAGGGGTTGGGTTCAGATACGCAGTATTTT,CASSLAQGLGSDTQYF
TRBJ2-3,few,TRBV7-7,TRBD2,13,TGTGCTAGCAGCTTAAGCGGGAGGGGTACGCAGTATTTT,CASSLSGRGTQYF
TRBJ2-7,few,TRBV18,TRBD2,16,TGTGCCAGCTCACCACCACTAGCGGGATCTCCCTACGAGCAGTACTTC,CASSPPLAGSPYEQYF
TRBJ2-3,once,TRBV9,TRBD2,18,TGTGCCAGCAGCGTCGGGACTAGCGGGTATGCTAGCACAGATACGCAGTATTTT,CASSVGTSGYASTDTQYF
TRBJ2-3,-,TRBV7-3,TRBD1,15,TGTGCCAGCAGCCAAGGGGGACAGGCAGGAGATACGCAGTATTTT,CASSQGGQAGDTQYF
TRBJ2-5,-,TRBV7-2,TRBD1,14,TGTGCCAGCAGCCCACAGGGGCTTGGGGAGACCCAGTACTTC,CASSPQGLGETQYF
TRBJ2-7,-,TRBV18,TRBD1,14,TGTGCCAGCTCAAGTCAGGGGGCTGCCTACGAGCAGTACTTC,CASSSQGAAYEQYF
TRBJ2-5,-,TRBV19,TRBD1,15,TGTGCCAGTAGTGGCGGGACAGGGATCGGGGAGACCCAGTACTTC,CASSGGTGIGETQYF
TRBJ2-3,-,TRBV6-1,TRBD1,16,TGTGCCAGCAGTGGCCGGACAGGTTTGGCAACAGATACGCAGTATTTT,CASSGRTGLATDTQYF